Listed below are T cell receptor beta chains from one sample, sequenced in a study of T cell changes during pregnancy in multiple sclerosis. Clones were sequenced by immunoSEQ multiplex PCR, and TCRdb holds only the in-frame ones, with some missing. The repertoire holds approximately 41,000 clones, approximately 90% seen once, with approximately 1.4% in the top ten. The specimen was PBMCs (not recorded whether the cells were cultured). Receptor source: a female donor with multiple sclerosis, enrolled in a pregnancy study. The CDR3 runs from the conserved cysteine through the conserved F or W. Clone size is given for some rows only: seen once, a few or many times, or a class if the clone is expanded.

TRBV11-2,NA,TRBJ2-7,CASSSLNRGGAYEQYF
TRBV30,NA,TRBJ1-4,CAWSEGMGRNEKLFF
TRBV6-9,NA,TRBJ1-2,CASSYKGQINYGYTF
TRBV27,once,TRBJ2-7,CASSFLAGGPYEQYF
TRBV7-9,NA,TRBJ2-7,CASSFSQDINYEQYF
TRBV12-2,NA,TRBJ2-3,CASRLEAPIPNTDTQYF
TRBV5-1,NA,TRBJ1-1,CASSADDDGGDLPEAFF
TRBV7-9,NA,TRBJ2-2,CASSLDSLNTGELFF
TRBV28,NA,TRBJ1-4,CASSAISGGQTEKLFF
TRBV5-4,NA,TRBJ1-1,CASSPGTGGEAFF
TRBV9,NA,TRBJ1-2,CASSVDLRDRGGYGYTF
TRBV18,NA,TRBJ2-7,CASSPTPGTGPEQYF
TRBV7-7,NA,TRBJ2-1,CASSLSGSTPNEQFF
TRBV7-3,NA,TRBJ2-2,CASSRSSAGTGELFF
TRBV11-3,NA,TRBJ1-3,CASSHPQGSGNTIYF
TRBV9,NA,TRBJ2-3,CASSLSGGRTDTQYF
TRBV10-3,NA,TRBJ1-3,CATGTVTSGNTIYF
TRBV11-3,NA,TRBJ2-5,CASSLDQETQYF
TRBV29-1,NA,TRBJ2-1,CSCDGQGQGNEQFF
TRBV7-3,NA,TRBJ2-1,CASSRTSGRVDEQFF
TRBV19,NA,TRBJ2-1,CASRGLAGIYEQFF
TRBV11-2,NA,TRBJ1-3,CASSLQGTGNTIYF
TRBV27,NA,TRBJ2-7,CASSLRRGPYEQYF
TRBV10-2,once,TRBJ1-1,CASLTGGGTEAFF
TRBV10-1,NA,TRBJ1-2,CASSFDSNYGYTF
TRBV6-5,once,TRBJ1-1,CASSVWGRGNTEAFF
TRBV9,NA,TRBJ2-1,CASSVVAGGLVNEQFF
TRBV18,NA,TRBJ2-1,CASSPMGGLNEQFF
TRBV7-2,NA,TRBJ2-5,CASSLMTIQETQYF
TRBV27,NA,TRBJ2-1,CASSLWDRDAEQFF
TRBV25-1,NA,TRBJ2-1,CASGRGATGSHLDEQFF
TRBV6-1,NA,TRBJ1-3,CASRTGDTGNTIYF
TRBV5-1,NA,TRBJ1-1,CASSLWGGADTEAFF
TRBV28,NA,TRBJ1-2,CASRTGEGYGYTF
TRBV7-8,NA,TRBJ1-4,CASSPIGEKLFF
TRBV6-1,NA,TRBJ1-1,CASSVFGLGRFRGNTEAFF
TRBV27,NA,TRBJ2-3,CASSSGQTSTDTQYF
TRBV10-1,NA,TRBJ1-2,CASSQGGMGGYTF
TRBV6-4,NA,TRBJ2-1,CASSEGLDMNEQFF
TRBV11-2,NA,TRBJ2-7,CASNPRVAGTEQYF
TRBV2,few,TRBJ2-5,CASSRDTQETQYF
TRBV5-8,NA,TRBJ2-5,CASSSPGLAGGGETQYF